The entry that follows covers one T cell receptor beta chain sequence. Naive CD8 cells were CD45RO-negative, positively selected for CCR7, excluding terminally differentiated effector memory CD45RA+ cells. This table comes from immunoSEQ multiplex PCR, and its TCRdb copy is limited to in-frame clones, with some not included. The table shows just over 2,000,000 clones, with 85% to 95% occurring only once. The data were obtained in a study of shared clonotypes between healthy human individuals. The CDR3 spans 13 residues. CDR1 is LNHDA and CDR2 is SQIVND in the germline V gene (reference sequence). Unmatched junction bases numbered 7, after V lost 5 bases and J lost 7 bases.

V gene TRBV19 combines with J gene TRBJ1-1; 7 bases fit TRBD1. Sequencing input: naive CD8+ T cells sorted from blood. The source of this sequence is a man between 18 and 29 years old in good health. The CDR3: CASSSTGAGEAFF. The CDR3 nucleotides are TGTGCCAGTAGTTCCACAGGGGCGGGTGAAGCTTTCTTT.